The 16 T cell receptor beta chains reported below all come from one sample, sequenced in a study of T cells after yellow fever vaccination. TCRdb reprocessed the 5' RACE reads via MiXCR and lists one record per CDR3 protein. The data show 300,000 or so distinct CDR3 sequences, around 8.1% seen once. Sequences were derived from PBMCs, sampled about 49 days after the first yellow fever vaccination. The source is a young man who received the YFV17D yellow fever vaccine.

V usage is TRBV7-9 and J usage is TRBJ2-1; no clear D gene. In germline, CDR1 is SEHNR, CDR2 FQNEAQ (reference sequence). The CDR3 is made up of 16 amino acids. Trimming removed 1 base from V and 3 bases from J, with 13 bases in between. In DNA form, the CDR3 reads TGTGCCAGCAGCTTAGTCCCCGACCAAGTCTACAATGAGCAGTTCTTC. Amino acid sequence: CASSLVPDQVYNEQFF.

The chain carries TRBV12-3 or TRBV12-4 and TRBJ1-1; tentatively, D is TRBD1 (6 bases). CDR3 length: 16 residues. With 3 bases removed from V and 3 bases from J, the gap between germline ends came to 17 bases. For the CDR3, the DNA is TGTGCCAGCAGTTTTCGGTACAGGGAAGGAGACACTGAAGCTTTCTTT. As protein: CASSFRYREGDTEAFF.

The rearrangement joins TRBV10-1 to TRBJ2-7, with 9 bases that match TRBD1. The germline V gene encodes CDR1 WNHNN and CDR2 SYGVQD (reference sequence). The trim removed 7 bases at V and 0 bases at J, leaving 10 bases unmatched. The CDR3 is made up of 16 amino acids. The CDR3 region has the DNA TGCGCCAGCATACCACAGGGGGCCCGCACCTCCTACGAGCAGTACTTC. The encoded protein is CASIPQGARTSYEQYF.

The chain has TRBV12-3 or TRBV12-4 and TRBJ2-7; D possibly corresponds to TRBD1 (6 bases). This CDR3 contains 14 residues. Deletions cut 3 bases from V and 5 bases from J, with 14 bases between. Here the CDR3 DNA reads TGTGCCAGCAGTTTTAAGACAGGAACCCACGAGCAGTACTTC. Amino acids: CASSFKTGTHEQYF.

V gene TRBV19 combines with J gene TRBJ1-1, with D uncertain. Germline CDR1 is LNHDA and CDR2 is SQIVND (reference sequence). V shed 4 bases and J shed 0 bases, with 9 bases lying between them. CDR3 length: 14 amino acids. CDR3 amino acids: CASSRELMNTEAFF. The CDR3 bases are TGTGCCAGTAGTAGGGAACTTATGAACACTGAAGCTTTCTTT.

This chain joins TRBV7-2 and TRBJ1-2, with D tentatively TRBD1 (6 bases). The CDR3 runs 14 residues. Germline-derived CDR1 and CDR2 are SGHTA and FQGNSA. Deletions cut 8 bases from V and 3 bases from J, with 16 bases between. The DNA for the CDR3 is TGTGCCAGCCGACGGGGGGGGCTGGACTATGGCTACACCTTC. It translates to CASRRGGLDYGYTF.

This clonotype was seen a few times. V and J are TRBV20-1 and TRBJ2-7, with a tentative D call TRBD2 (6 bases). This CDR3 has 13 amino acids. CDR1 DFQATT and CDR2 SNEGSKA come from the germline V gene (reference sequence). The V end lost 1 base, the J end lost 1 base, and 8 bases lay between the germline ends. In DNA form, the CDR3 reads TGCAGTGCTAGAGTGCGGGGATCCTACGAGCAGTACTTC. Its translation is CSARVRGSYEQYF.

The rearrangement joins TRBV7-6 to TRBJ2-3; tentatively, D is TRBD1 or TRBD2 (7 bases each). The V end lost 5 bases, the J end lost 1 base, and 16 bases lay between the germline ends. The CDR3 consists of 16 residues. The V gene's germline CDR1 is SGHVS and CDR2 FNYEAQ. The CDR3 region is CASSKGGGRGTDTQYF. The CDR3 coding sequence is TGTGCCAGCAGCAAAGGGGGCGGGAGAGGCACAGATACGCAGTATTTT.

This chain connects TRBV12-3 or TRBV12-4 to TRBJ1-5; D not certain. V dropped 1 base and J dropped 1 base, with 8 bases sitting between them. The CDR3 is made up of 15 amino acids. The CDR3: CASSLDDSSNQPQHF. DNA for the CDR3: TGTGCCAGCAGTTTAGATGACTCCAGCAATCAGCCCCAGCATTTT.

This clonotype has more than one count but fewer than ten. The chain employs TRBV6-5 and TRBJ1-1; 9 positions agree with TRBD1. Germline CDR1 MNHEY, CDR2 SVGAGI. This CDR3 region has 16 residues. V lost 2 bases to trimming and J lost 3 bases; unmatched junction nucleotides: 7. The CDR3 sequence: CASSYGQGFSHTEAFF. CDR3 coding DNA: TGTGCCAGCAGTTACGGACAGGGGTTTAGTCACACTGAAGCTTTCTTT.

The gene calls are TRBV7-2 and TRBJ2-5; the D gene is possibly TRBD1 (5 bases). V lost 10 bases to trimming and J lost 5 bases, with 17 bases between them. The CDR3 is made up of 13 amino acids. CDR1 and CDR2 (germline): SGHTA, FQGNSA. This chain's CDR3 is CATGPSQEETQYF. CDR3 DNA: TGTGCCACCGGACCGTCACAGGAGGAGACCCAGTACTTC.

The genes are TRBV24-1 and TRBJ2-3, with D hard to call. Germline-derived CDR1 and CDR2 are KGHDR and SFDVKD. The CDR3 covers 11 residues. Trimming took 5 bases from V and 6 from J, leaving 5 bases between them. This CDR3 reads CATSAVDTQYF. CDR3 bases: TGTGCCACCAGTGCGGTCGATACGCAGTATTTT.

The V call is TRBV7-2, the J call TRBJ2-1; D tentatively fits TRBD1 or TRBD2 (5 bases each). V was shortened by 5 bases and J by 2 bases, with 13 bases between the two germline ends. The CDR3 totals 15 residues. The germline V gene encodes CDR1 SGHTA and CDR2 FQGNSA. The CDR3 coding sequence is TGTGCCAGCAGCCCTAGCCGGGACCCCTACAATGAGCAGTTCTTC. Encoded protein: CASSPSRDPYNEQFF.

This clonotype was found a few times. The chain has TRBV12-3 or TRBV12-4 and TRBJ2-7; D ambiguous. The CDR3 covers 14 residues. V was trimmed by 1 base and J by 2 bases, leaving 9 bases between them. CDR3 sequence: CASSLGPRPYEQYF. In nucleotides, the CDR3 is TGTGCCAGCAGTTTAGGCCCCAGACCCTACGAGCAGTACTTC.

The CDR3 reads CASSQDQLGGSEAFF. The CDR3 DNA is TGCGCCAGCAGCCAAGATCAACTCGGGGGTTCTGAAGCTTTCTTT. V usage is TRBV4-1 and J usage is TRBJ1-1; D may be TRBD1 (5 bases). The CDR3 covers 15 residues. Germline-derived CDR1 and CDR2 are MGHRA and YSYEKL. V gave up 0 bases and J gave up 6 bases, with 14 bases separating them.

This clonotype was counted only a few times. The V gene is TRBV9, the J gene TRBJ2-3; D may be TRBD1 or TRBD2 (5 bases each). The CDR3 extends over 15 amino acids. The germline gives CDR1 SGDLS, CDR2 YYNGEE. V was trimmed by 0 bases and J by 1 base, leaving 9 bases between them. The DNA of the CDR3 is TGTGCCAGCAGCGTAGCGGGGACCCGCACAGATACGCAGTATTTT. This encodes CASSVAGTRTDTQYF.